The present TCR beta chain was sequenced within a study of radiotherapy plus CTLA-4 blockade in lung cancer. Generated by immunoSEQ multiplex PCR, the TCRdb table keeps only in-frame clones and is missing some. The data hold fewer than 90,000 clones, with roughly four fifths observed a single time. Here the sequenced sample was peripheral blood, taken from a patient treated with radiotherapy plus ipilimumab. This TCR was recovered from a human donor with non-small cell lung cancer who had stable disease on radiotherapy plus ipilimumab.

The CDR3, as DNA: TGCGCCAGCAGCCAAAGGAACACTGAAGCTTTCTTT. Its translation: CASSQRNTEAFF. The gene calls are TRBV4-1 and TRBJ1-1; D uncertain. Trimming cost V 2 bases and J 1 base, with 2 bases left between them. Germline V lookup: CDR1 MGHRA, CDR2 YSYEKL. CDR3 length: 12 residues.